The rows below give T cell receptor beta chains drawn from one sample of a study of patients and donors after allogeneic stem cell transplantation. TCRdb recomputed calls from the RT-PCR reads with MiXCR, one row per CDR3 protein. The sample lists about 410,000 distinct CDR3 sequences; around 16% were seen once. Sequenced material: blood, either unsorted or a sorted T cell fraction (not recorded which). Receptors were obtained from a human donor who was either an allogeneic HSCT recipient or a stem cell or donor lymphocyte infusion donor (not recorded which). It is not recorded whose cells these are; they may come from a transplant donor. Both conserved end residues are part of each CDR3. A D gene is named only where the DNA matches it firmly. Only part of the rows carry a size: once, few, many, or a class if the clone is expanded.

v_gene	d_gene	j_gene	abundance	CDR3aa	CDR3nt
TRBV3-1	NA	TRBJ1-5	few	CASSQGHPYSNQPQHF	TGTGCCAGCAGCCAGGGACATCCCTATAGCAATCAGCCCCAGCATTTT
TRBV6-2/TRBV6-3	NA	TRBJ2-7	NA	CASSYSRTGPYEQYF	TGTGCCAGCAGTTACTCGAGGACGGGACCCTACGAGCAGTACTTC
TRBV20-1	TRBD2	TRBJ2-1	NA	CSGWSSGGAFEQFF	TGCAGTGGATGGTCAAGCGGGGGGGCCTTTGAGCAGTTCTTC
TRBV6-1	NA	TRBJ1-5	NA	CASSMEGPREPQHF	TGTGCCAGCAGTATGGAGGGGCCCCGGGAGCCCCAGCATTTT
TRBV20-1	NA	TRBJ2-2	many	CSARDHLAGELFF	TGCAGTGCTAGAGATCACCTTGCCGGGGAGCTGTTTTTT
TRBV12-3/TRBV12-4	NA	TRBJ1-4	NA	CASSARDGLNEKLFF	TGTGCCAGCAGTGCCCGGGACGGCCTTAATGAAAAACTGTTTTTT
TRBV14	NA	TRBJ1-6	few	CASSQGVKSSYNSPLHF	TGTGCCAGCAGCCAAGGAGTAAAGAGCTCCTATAATTCACCCCTCCACTTT
TRBV6-1	TRBD2	TRBJ2-3	NA	CASSEVLAGATDTQYF	TGTGCCAGCAGTGAAGTGTTAGCGGGGGCCACAGATACGCAGTATTTT
TRBV2	TRBD1	TRBJ1-5	few	CASTPTGYNQPQHF	TGTGCCAGCACCCCGACAGGGTACAATCAGCCCCAGCATTTT
TRBV25-1	TRBD1	TRBJ2-1	few	CASSEYRGQGNEQFF	TGTGCCAGCAGTGAATATAGAGGACAGGGCAATGAGCAGTTCTTC
TRBV12-3/TRBV12-4	NA	TRBJ2-1	many	CASSPVFKSYNEQFF	TGTGCCAGCAGCCCCGTCTTTAAATCCTACAATGAGCAGTTCTTC
TRBV7-9	NA	TRBJ1-2	few	CASSLAERGSYGYTF	TGTGCCAGCAGCTTAGCGGAAAGGGGAAGCTATGGCTACACCTTC
TRBV20-1	NA	TRBJ1-5	NA	CSARDDGGQPQHF	TGCAGTGCTAGAGATGACGGGGGTCAGCCCCAGCATTTT
TRBV18	NA	TRBJ1-2	once	CASSSQENSPGYTF	TGTGCCAGCTCAAGTCAGGAAAACAGCCCCGGCTACACCTTC
TRBV4-2	NA	TRBJ1-2	few	CASSLQTTGSLSGGYTF	TGTGCCAGCAGCCTCCAAACTACAGGGTCCCTAAGCGGTGGCTACACCTTC
TRBV4-3	NA	TRBJ1-1	many	CASSQDGTLNTEAFF	TGCGCCAGCAGCCAAGATGGGACATTGAACACTGAAGCTTTCTTT
TRBV12-3/TRBV12-4	TRBD2	TRBJ2-1	many	CASRGGLDNEQFF	TGTGCCAGCCGGGGGGGCCTCGACAATGAGCAGTTCTTC
TRBV18	NA	TRBJ2-3	few	CASSLVGGTTDTQYF	TGTGCCAGCTCACTTGTAGGAGGAACCACAGATACGCAGTATTTT
TRBV30	NA	TRBJ1-3	few	CACERASGNTIYF	TGTGCCTGCGAAAGGGCTTCTGGAAACACCATATATTTT
TRBV4-1	NA	TRBJ2-1	many	CASSPGPSGEQFF	TGCGCCAGCAGCCCGGGCCCTTCGGGTGAGCAGTTCTTC
TRBV12-3/TRBV12-4	NA	TRBJ1-6	NA	CASRGSSIYNSPLHF	TGTGCCAGCAGAGGGAGCTCCATCTATAATTCACCCCTCCACTTT
TRBV11-3	NA	TRBJ2-7	NA	CASSGPVEGEQYF	TGTGCCAGCAGCGGCCCGGTGGAGGGTGAGCAGTACTTC
TRBV13	TRBD2	TRBJ2-5	NA	CASSFITSGSLETQYF	TGTGCCAGCAGCTTTATTACTAGCGGGAGTTTAGAGACCCAGTACTTC
TRBV20-1	TRBD1	TRBJ1-1	NA	CSARRQGEAFF	TGCAGTGCTAGGCGACAGGGTGAAGCTTTCTTT
TRBV2	TRBD1	TRBJ2-7	few	CASSPGTVIYEQYF	TGTGCCAGCAGTCCCGGGACAGTGATCTACGAGCAGTACTTC
TRBV20-1	NA	TRBJ2-1	NA	CSAREGADEQFF	TGCAGTGCTAGAGAGGGGGCGGATGAGCAGTTCTTC
TRBV9	TRBD2	TRBJ2-1	few	CASSVATRVAGLNEQFF	TGTGCCAGCAGCGTAGCTACTCGGGTAGCGGGATTAAATGAGCAGTTCTTC
TRBV6-5	NA	TRBJ2-3	NA	CASSYSRFLDTQYF	TGTGCCAGCAGTTACTCCAGGTTCTTAGATACGCAGTATTTT
TRBV5-1	NA	TRBJ2-1	few	CASSLGTNSYNEQFF	TGCGCCAGCAGCTTGGGAACGAACTCCTACAATGAGCAGTTCTTC
TRBV5-5	NA	TRBJ1-5	few	CASSSDPNQPQHF	TGTGCCAGCAGCTCAGACCCCAATCAGCCCCAGCATTTT
TRBV20-1	TRBD2	TRBJ2-7	NA	CSALGLRELTYEQYF	TGCAGTGCGCTCGGCCTGCGGGAGTTGACCTACGAGCAGTACTTC
TRBV4-1	TRBD1	TRBJ2-5	NA	CASSQDYRQGRETQYF	TGCGCCAGCAGCCAAGACTACCGACAGGGTAGGGAGACCCAGTACTTC
TRBV12-3/TRBV12-4	NA	TRBJ1-4	few	CASRKVNEKLFF	TGTGCCAGCAGGAAGGTGAATGAAAAACTGTTTTTT
TRBV11-3	TRBD2	TRBJ2-1	many	CASRFLAGGLNEQFF	TGTGCCAGCAGATTCCTAGCGGGAGGTCTCAATGAGCAGTTCTTC
TRBV29-1	NA	TRBJ2-5	NA	CSGDRGRGTQYF	TGCAGCGGGGACCGGGGGAGAGGGACCCAGTACTTC
TRBV12-3/TRBV12-4	NA	TRBJ2-7	many	CASSLGGVYEQYF	TGTGCCAGCAGTTTGGGGGGAGTATACGAGCAGTACTTC
TRBV20-1	TRBD1	TRBJ1-1	NA	CSATRTGGIRNTEAFF	TGCAGTGCAACCCGGACAGGGGGCATCCGGAACACTGAAGCTTTCTTT
TRBV12-3/TRBV12-4	NA	TRBJ2-3	many	CASRREADTQYF	TGTGCCAGCAGACGGGAAGCAGATACGCAGTATTTT
TRBV29-1	TRBD2	TRBJ2-1	NA	CSVGGLAGVRAYNEQFF	TGCAGCGTGGGGGGACTAGCGGGAGTCCGCGCCTACAATGAGCAGTTCTTC
TRBV20-1	NA	TRBJ2-3	NA	CSAGQGGRRTDTQYF	TGCAGTGCTGGCCAAGGAGGGCGGCGAACAGATACGCAGTATTTT
TRBV24-1	NA	TRBJ2-5	few	CATSDLGGETQYF	TGTGCCACCAGTGATTTAGGGGGAGAGACCCAGTACTTC
TRBV2	NA	TRBJ1-1	NA	CASSERVEAFF	TGTGCCAGCAGTGAACGGGTTGAAGCTTTCTTT
TRBV20-1	NA	TRBJ2-3	NA	CSANFLGADTQYF	TGCAGTGCTAACTTTCTAGGGGCAGATACGCAGTATTTT
TRBV4-2	TRBD1	TRBJ2-5	NA	CASSPRGRDKETQYF	TGTGCCAGCAGCCCCAGGGGGCGGGACAAAGAGACCCAGTACTTC
TRBV12-3/TRBV12-4	NA	TRBJ2-5	NA	CASRGRGKGQETQYF	TGTGCCAGCAGGGGCAGGGGCAAGGGCCAAGAGACCCAGTACTTC
TRBV30	TRBD1	TRBJ1-2	few	CAWSMDRAGGYGYTF	TGTGCCTGGAGTATGGACAGGGCAGGGGGCTATGGCTACACCTTC
TRBV4-2	NA	TRBJ2-1	NA	CASSQGSRGSYNEQFF	TGTGCCAGCAGCCAAGGTTCCAGGGGATCCTACAATGAGCAGTTCTTC
TRBV7-8	NA	TRBJ1-1	few	CASSPWPGATEAFF	TGTGCCAGCAGCCCATGGCCGGGAGCCACTGAAGCTTTCTTT
TRBV6-1	NA	TRBJ2-7	few	CASSEARSYEQYF	TGTGCCAGCAGTGAAGCGAGGAGCTACGAGCAGTACTTC
TRBV4-1	NA	TRBJ1-2	many	CASSQEQGLYTF	TGCGCCAGCAGCCAAGAACAGGGACTCTACACCTTC
TRBV28	NA	TRBJ2-4	many	CASSFTRRPFKNIQYF	TGTGCCAGCAGTTTTACACGGAGACCCTTCAAAAACATTCAGTACTTC
TRBV20-1	NA	TRBJ2-7	many	CSARPGSPWQYF	TGCAGTGCTAGACCGGGCAGTCCGTGGCAGTACTTC
TRBV3-1	NA	TRBJ2-6	few	CASSPGQPGANVLTF	TGTGCCAGCAGCCCCGGGCAGCCTGGGGCCAACGTCCTGACTTTC
TRBV18	NA	TRBJ2-5	NA	CASSPNWQETQYF	TGTGCCAGCTCACCAAATTGGCAAGAGACCCAGTACTTC
TRBV5-1	TRBD2	TRBJ2-3	few	CASSGPTSSGLSTDTQYF	TGCGCCAGCAGCGGCCCTACTTCTAGCGGGCTTAGCACAGATACGCAGTATTTT
TRBV3-1	TRBD2	TRBJ2-7	NA	CASSQVTSGSPYEQYF	TGTGCCAGCAGCCAAGTAACTAGCGGGAGCCCCTACGAGCAGTACTTC
TRBV7-9	NA	TRBJ2-2	few	CASRPDSNTGELFF	TGTGCCAGCAGACCGGACAGCAACACCGGGGAGCTGTTTTTT
TRBV20-1	TRBD2	TRBJ2-5	few	CSASRLAGVETQYF	TGCAGTGCTAGTCGACTAGCGGGAGTCGAGACCCAGTACTTC
TRBV21-1	NA	TRBJ2-5	NA	CASSRYRGWTQYF	TGTGCCAGCAGCCGATATCGGGGTTGGACCCAGTACTTC